The T cell receptor beta chain described here comes from a study of blood T cells in healthy people across ages. This clonotype was seen more than once but under ten times. CDR1 and CDR2 from the germline V gene are MGHRA and YSYEKL. This CDR3 has 16 residues. V gave up 1 base and J gave up 8 bases, with 17 bases separating them. A second PCR, run for roughly 7 to 12 cycles, used a sample-barcoded 5' primer plus a J-beta primer mix. TCRdb redid the calling of the 5' RACE reads with MiXCR, one entry per CDR3 protein. Here the sample spans over 750,000 distinct CDR3 sequences, around 25% being singletons. These same data were also listed under a study on T cells of mothers and their children.

This TCR came from a boy younger than 18 in good health. The chain employs TRBV4-1 and TRBJ1-4, with a possible D match to TRBD1 (5 bases). The sample taken for sequencing was blood. CDR3 nucleotide sequence: TGCGCCAGCAGCCAAGGGACACACCAACCAGGGGAAAAACTGTTTTTT. The encoded protein is CASSQGTHQPGEKLFF.